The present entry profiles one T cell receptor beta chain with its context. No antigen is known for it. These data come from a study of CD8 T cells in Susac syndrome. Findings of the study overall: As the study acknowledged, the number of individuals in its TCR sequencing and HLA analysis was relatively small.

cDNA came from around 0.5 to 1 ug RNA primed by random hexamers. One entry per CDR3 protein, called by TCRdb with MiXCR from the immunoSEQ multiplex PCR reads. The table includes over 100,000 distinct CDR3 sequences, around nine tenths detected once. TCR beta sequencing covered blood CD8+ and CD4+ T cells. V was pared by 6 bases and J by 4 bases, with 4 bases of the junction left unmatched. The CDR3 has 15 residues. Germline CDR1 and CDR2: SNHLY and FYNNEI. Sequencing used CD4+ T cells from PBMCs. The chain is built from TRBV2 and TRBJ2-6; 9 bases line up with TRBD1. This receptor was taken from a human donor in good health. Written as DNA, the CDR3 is TGTGCCAGCAGGGGACAGGGCCCGGGGGCCAACGTCCTGACTTTC. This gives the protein CASRGQGPGANVLTF.